There are a few counts of the clone carrying this T cell receptor beta chain. Its antigen is undetermined. The sample originates from a study of T cell responses to AZD1222 COVID-19 vaccine. Study-level information: Second-dose schedules of about 4 or about 12 weeks were combined.

The study's findings and limits: Females outnumbered males among donors, who were mostly white British; clonal diversity was possibly underestimated. Among AZD1222 vaccinees, only five or six were seropositive at baseline.

The CDR3 consists of 14 residues. CDR1 SNHLY and CDR2 FYNNEI come from the germline V gene. V gave up 2 bases and J gave up 5 bases, with 12 bases separating them. Profiled with immunoSEQ multiplex PCR; TCRdb holds only in-frame clones, not every one. The sample contains 200,000 or so clones, 85% to 90% of which appear only once. The sample consisted of peripheral blood, taken on day 0 of AZD1222 vaccination. This clonotype was obtained from an adult in good health. V gene TRBV2 combines with J gene TRBJ1-2; D is unclear. CDR3 in amino acids: CASSEYRTAYGYTF. The CDR3 region has the DNA TGTGCCAGCAGTGAATATAGGACGGCATATGGCTACACCTTC.